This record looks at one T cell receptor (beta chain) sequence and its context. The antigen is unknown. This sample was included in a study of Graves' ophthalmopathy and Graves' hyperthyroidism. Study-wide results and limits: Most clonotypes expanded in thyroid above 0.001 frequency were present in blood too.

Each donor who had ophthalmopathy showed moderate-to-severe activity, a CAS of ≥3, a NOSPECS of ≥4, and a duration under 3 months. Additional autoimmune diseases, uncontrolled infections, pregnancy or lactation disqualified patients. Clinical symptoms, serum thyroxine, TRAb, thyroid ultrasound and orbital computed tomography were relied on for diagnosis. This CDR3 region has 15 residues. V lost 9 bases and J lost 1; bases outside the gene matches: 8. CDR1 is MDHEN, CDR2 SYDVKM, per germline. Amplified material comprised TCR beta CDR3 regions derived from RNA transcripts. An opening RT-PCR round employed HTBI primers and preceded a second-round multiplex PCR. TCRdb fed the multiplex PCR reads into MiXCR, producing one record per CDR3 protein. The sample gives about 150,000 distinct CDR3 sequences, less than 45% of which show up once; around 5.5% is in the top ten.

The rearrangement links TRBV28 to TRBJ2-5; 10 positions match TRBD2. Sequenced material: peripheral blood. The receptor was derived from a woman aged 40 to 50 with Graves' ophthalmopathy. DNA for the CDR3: TGTGCCAGTAGAGGACTAGCGGTCGTCCAAGAGACCCAGTACTTC. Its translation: CASRGLAVVQETQYF. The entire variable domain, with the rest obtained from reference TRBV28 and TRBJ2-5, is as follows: DVKVTQSSRYLVKRTGEKVFLECVQDMDHENMFWYRQDPGLGLRLIYFSYDVKMKEKGDIPEGYSVSREKKERFSLILESASTNQTSMYLCASRGLAVVQETQYFGPGTRLLVL.